The present T cell receptor beta chain was sequenced within a study of blood T cell repertoires in COVID-19. CDR3 length equals 14 residues. Germline V gives CDR1 SGHRS, CDR2 YFSETQ. Trimming left V 3 bases short and J 6 bases short, with 15 bases between. Libraries were prepared by immunoSEQ multiplex PCR; TCRdb keeps only in-frame clonotypes and omits some of them. The table records about 82,000 clones, 80% of them present only once. This chain links TRBV5-1 with TRBJ1-1; D is undetermined. The receptor's source is a woman aged 40 to 50 with active or convalescent COVID-19. Sequenced material: peripheral blood. The CDR3 DNA reads TGCGCCAGCAGCTGGACCTCAGGACTGTCTGAAGCTTTCTTT. Translated, it gives CASSWTSGLSEAFF.